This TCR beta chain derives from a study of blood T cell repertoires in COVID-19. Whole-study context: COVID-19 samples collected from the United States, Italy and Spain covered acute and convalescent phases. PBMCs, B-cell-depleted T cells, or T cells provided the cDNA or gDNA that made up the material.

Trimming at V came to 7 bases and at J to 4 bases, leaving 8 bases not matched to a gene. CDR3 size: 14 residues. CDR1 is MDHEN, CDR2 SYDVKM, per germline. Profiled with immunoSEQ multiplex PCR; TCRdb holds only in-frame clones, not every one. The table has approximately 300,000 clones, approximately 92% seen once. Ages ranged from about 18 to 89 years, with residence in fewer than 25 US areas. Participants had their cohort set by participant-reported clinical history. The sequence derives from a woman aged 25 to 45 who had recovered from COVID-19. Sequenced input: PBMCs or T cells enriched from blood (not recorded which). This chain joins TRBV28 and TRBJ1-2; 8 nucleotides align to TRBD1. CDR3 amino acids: CASIEGQVSYGYTF. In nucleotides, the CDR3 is TGTGCCAGCATCGAGGGACAGGTCAGCTATGGCTACACCTTC.